This T cell receptor (beta chain) is drawn from a study of cytomegalovirus exposure and HLA in healthy donors. The primer mix had 60 Vbeta and 13 Jbeta primers. The repertoire was sequenced with immunoSEQ multiplex PCR; TCRdb's copy has only in-frame clones and lacks some. The sample lists under 200,000 clones; over 75% were seen once. The V and J ends lost 2 bases and 5 bases, in that order; junction bases with no gene match: 3. Germline-derived CDR1 and CDR2 are MDHEN and SYDVKM. This CDR3 comprises 15 residues. The sequenced material came from PBMCs. This receptor was identified in a woman in her twenties or thirties in good health and CMV-seronegative. The V and J genes are TRBV28 and TRBJ1-4; 9 nucleotides agree with TRBD1. As DNA, the CDR3 is TGTGCCAGCAGTTTAGTCGACAGGGGGAATGAAAAACTGTTTTTT. This sequence encodes CASSLVDRGNEKLFF.